These 18 T cell receptor beta chains were sequenced from one sample in a study of T cell changes during pregnancy in multiple sclerosis (dated by TCRdb to between 2018 and 2021). Receptors were amplified or captured by the immunoSEQ multiplex PCR assay. As stored in TCRdb, this immuneACCESS dataset retains in-frame rearrangements with V and J assigned. A fraction of the clones does not appear; measured against another copy, unresolved V genes explain less than half of the discrepancy, and the remainder lacks a known reason. The sample table records some 50,000 clones; more than 85% of these occur just once. The top ten clones comprise under 6% of the sample. The specimen comprised CD8+ T cells from peripheral blood mononuclear cells, sampled in the first trimester of pregnancy. The origin of the receptors is a female donor with multiple sclerosis, enrolled in a pregnancy study.

The chain is built from TRBV5-6 and TRBJ2-1; 12 bases agree with TRBD2. Trimming cost V 4 bases and J 3 bases; bases outside gene matches: 11. The CDR3 sequence is 18 residues long. CDR1 and CDR2 (germline): SGHDT, YYEEEE. The CDR3 DNA sequence: TGTGCCAGCAGCCCAACTCAATGGACTAGCGGGATCTACAATGAGCAGTTCTTC. It translates to CASSPTQWTSGIYNEQFF.

The rearrangement links TRBV2 to TRBJ2-7; 12 bases are shared with TRBD1. This CDR3 comprises 17 residues. Germline V gene data show CDR1 as SNHLY and CDR2 as FYNNEI. The junction had 16 bases not matched to a gene; V was cut back by 6 bases and J by 7 bases. CDR3 nucleotides: TGTGCCAGCAGGAAATCAAAGGGGGGGACAGGGGGCCAGGAGCAGTACTTC. It yields the protein CASRKSKGGTGGQEQYF.

This rearrangement joins TRBV27 to TRBJ2-5, with a possible D match to TRBD1 (6 bases). The V end lost 2 bases, the J end lost 5 bases, and 12 bases lay between the germline ends. The CDR3 runs 14 residues. The germline gives CDR1 MNHEY, CDR2 SMNVEV (reference sequence). The CDR3 nucleotides are TGTGCCAGCAGTTTAGCAGGGGTGGGGGAGACCCAGTACTTC. Protein product: CASSLAGVGETQYF.

The chain is built from TRBV2 and TRBJ1-3; D gene uncertain. The V and J ends lost 4 bases and 0 bases respectively, with 10 bases between them. CDR3 size: 15 residues. Germline values: CDR1 SNHLY, CDR2 FYNNEI. The chain's CDR3 is CASSAGVSSGNTIYF. Here the CDR3 DNA reads TGTGCCAGCAGTGCCGGAGTGAGCTCTGGAAACACCATATATTTT.

This chain links TRBV30 with TRBJ2-7; 9 bases map to TRBD1. The CDR3 has 14 residues. Germline V lookup: CDR1 GTSNPN, CDR2 SVGIG (reference sequence). V shed 0 bases and J 7 bases; nucleotides not matched to a gene: 7. CDR3 nucleotides: TGTGCCTGGAGTGTACTACAGGGGGCACGGGAGCAGTACTTC. Amino acid sequence: CAWSVLQGAREQYF.

This clone was detected only once. CDR3 sequence reads: CASSVGQGFYEQYF. The CDR3 nucleotides read TGTGCCAGCAGTGTGGGACAGGGGTTCTACGAGCAGTACTTC. The gene calls are TRBV6-5 and TRBJ2-7, with 10 bases identical to TRBD1. CDR3 size: 14 residues. Germline assignment: CDR1 MNHEY and CDR2 SVGAGI. V lost 5 bases and J lost 3; bases outside the gene matches: 4.

In this sample, this clone turned up once. The chain recombines TRBV4-3 with TRBJ2-7; D is unclear. CDR1 is LGHNA and CDR2 is YSLEER in the germline V gene. The CDR3 extends over 15 amino acids. V gave up 3 bases and J gave up 2 bases, with 14 bases separating them. CDR3 sequence: CASSQSLRGTYEQYF. CDR3 DNA sequence: TGCGCCAGCAGCCAGTCACTGAGAGGTACCTACGAGCAGTACTTC.

The rearrangement uses TRBV6-1 and TRBJ1-5, with TRBD1 identical over 9 bases. The CDR3 runs 14 residues. Germline V CDR1 and CDR2: MNHNS, SASEGT. J was trimmed by 8 bases and V by 6 bases; bases with no gene match: 8. CDR3 bases: TGTGCCAGCAGCGAAAACAGGGGGCGCGAGCCCCAGCATTTT. This gives the protein CASSENRGREPQHF.

This clone was seen a few times. The gene calls are TRBV9 and TRBJ1-1; TRBD1 is a possible D gene (6 bases). Germline V gives CDR1 SGDLS, CDR2 YYNGEE. The V end lost 4 bases, the J end lost 3 bases, and 16 bases lay between the germline ends. CDR3 length: 15 amino acids. For the CDR3, the DNA is TGTGCCAGCAGCCCTCCCCAGGGGTTGGACACTGAAGCTTTCTTT. Its translation: CASSPPQGLDTEAFF.

The chain links TRBV29-1 to TRBJ1-3, with 9 bases that match TRBD1. Germline V gene lookup returns CDR1 SQVTM and CDR2 ANQGSEA. J was trimmed by 2 bases and V by 4 bases; bases with no gene match: 6. The CDR3 totals 15 residues. CDR3: CSVAPGQGAGNTIYF. DNA of the CDR3: TGCAGCGTTGCCCCGGGACAGGGCGCTGGAAACACCATATATTTT. The full variable domain, rest sourced from reference TRBV29-1 and TRBJ1-3, is SAVISQKPSRDICQRGTSLTIQCQVDSQVTMMFWYRQQPGQSLTLIATANQGSEATYESGFVIDKFPISRPNLTFSTLTVSNMSPEDSSIYLCSVAPGQGAGNTIYFGEGSWLTVV.

This chain uses TRBV29-1 with TRBJ1-2; no firm D call. This CDR3 has 11 amino acids. CDR1 and CDR2 from the germline V gene are SQVTM and ANQGSEA. V was clipped by 3 bases and J by 6 bases, with 8 bases between them. The CDR3 loop is CSVEGRHGYTF. The CDR3 DNA reads TGCAGCGTTGAGGGGAGACATGGCTACACCTTC.

This chain connects TRBV5-4 to TRBJ1-1, with D unclear. V lost 0 bases and J lost 2, with 11 bases in between. Germline V gene sequence: CDR1 SGHNT, CDR2 YYREEE (reference sequence). This CDR3 spans 15 amino acids. The CDR3 DNA reads TGTGCCAGCAGCTTGGGGTCCCCTGGCAACACTGAAGCTTTCTTT. Translating it yields CASSLGSPGNTEAFF.

The chain couples TRBV7-8 to TRBJ2-1, with 8 bases matching TRBD2. This CDR3 comprises 17 residues. Germline-derived CDR1 and CDR2 are SGHVS and FQNEAQ. V dropped 4 bases and J dropped 5; count of bases not matched to a gene: 13. The CDR3 sequence: CASSWTGTSHHNNEQFF. CDR3 sequence (DNA): TGTGCCAGCAGCTGGACCGGGACTAGTCACCACAACAATGAGCAGTTCTTC.

The chain has TRBV21-1 and TRBJ2-7; the DNA was not used to check the table's D call, TRBD1. TRBV21-1 is noted as a pseudogene. CDR3 size: 15 residues. CDR3 residues: CASSKKTGSSYEQYF. CDR3 bases: TGTGCCAGCAGCAAAAAGACAGGGAGCTCCTACGAGCAGTACTTC.

This clone was counted a single time. The CDR3 loop is CASSFSGSVTDTQYF. Written as DNA, the CDR3 is TGTGCCAGCAGCTTCAGCGGGAGTGTCACAGATACGCAGTATTTT. This chain links TRBV7-3 with TRBJ2-3; 8 bases are shared with TRBD2. The length of the CDR3 is 15 residues. Germline V CDR1 and CDR2: SGHTA, FQGTGA. Trimming took 3 bases from V and 2 from J; bases not matched to a gene: 4.

This chain connects TRBV7-6 to TRBJ2-7; 8 nucleotides align to TRBD1. The CDR3 has 17 amino acids. J was trimmed by 0 bases and V by 3 bases; bases with no gene match: 10. Germline V gene sequence: CDR1 SGHVS, CDR2 FNYEAQ. The CDR3 DNA is TGTGCCAGCAGCTTGCTCGGGACAGGAACCCGCTCCTACGAGCAGTACTTC. Translation: CASSLLGTGTRSYEQYF.

The rearrangement uses TRBV9 and TRBJ2-1; possibly TRBD1 for D (7 bases). The germline V gene encodes CDR1 SGDLS and CDR2 YYNGEE. The CDR3 is made up of 18 amino acids. The V end lost 0 bases, the J end lost 8 bases, and 24 bases lay between the germline ends. The CDR3 DNA is TGTGCCAGCAGCGTAGTGGGCGCAGGGGGTAATATAGCGGATGAGCAGTTCTTC. Translating it yields CASSVVGAGGNIADEQFF.

J is TRBJ2-7 and V is TRBV27; D remains unclear. In germline, CDR1 is MNHEY, CDR2 SMNVEV (reference sequence). V was cut by 3 bases and J by 5 bases, with 14 bases left in between. The CDR3 has 14 residues. The CDR3 nucleotides read TGTGCCAGCAGTTTGCTAGTTAGTATCCACGAGCAGTACTTC. Protein sequence: CASSLLVSIHEQYF.